This passage covers 28 T cell receptor beta chains from one sample sequenced in a study of shared clonotypes between healthy human individuals (dated by TCRdb to the early 2020s). Libraries were made using the immunoSEQ multiplex PCR assay. TCRdb's version of the immuneACCESS table is confined to in-frame rearrangements and falls short of the full clone set. An unresolved V gene accounts for under half of the shortfall where checked; the remainder is of unknown origin. The sample contains millions of clones, about 92% of them found a single time. Clones ranked in the top ten supply roughly 1.8% of the sample. CD8 naive samples were CD45RO-negative cells positively selected for CCR7, giving a CD45RA+CCR7+ population that excluded TemRA cells. The source material was naive CD8+ T cells from PBMCs. This specimen's cell subset or site label, per the study, means: CD45RA+CCR7+. The receptors derive from a man younger than 30 in good health. Some clones in this sample may be carry-over from other donors' samples.

The chain links TRBV5-6 to TRBJ2-7, with 10 nucleotides matching TRBD2. The CDR3 runs to 16 residues. J was trimmed by 2 bases and V by 0 bases; bases with no gene match: 5. Germline CDR1 and CDR2: SGHDT and YYEEEE. CDR3 DNA: TGTGCCAGCAGCTTGGTGCCTAGCGGGAGTCCCTACGAGCAGTACTTC. Its translation: CASSLVPSGSPYEQYF.

This clone was found once. The V and J genes are TRBV4-2 and TRBJ1-6, with TRBD1 matching 9 bases. The CDR3 runs 14 residues. Germline CDR1 LGHNA, CDR2 YNFKEQ. Trimming cost V 3 bases and J 6 bases; bases outside gene matches: 0. CDR3: CASSQTGGNSPLHF. CDR3 DNA: TGTGCCAGCAGCCAGACAGGGGGTAATTCACCCCTCCACTTT.

This sequence joins TRBV9 and TRBJ2-3; TRBD1 agrees at 7 bases. Looked up from germline, CDR1 is SGDLS and CDR2 is YYNGEE. This CDR3 region has 16 residues. V lost 5 bases to trimming and J lost 4 bases; unmatched junction nucleotides: 13. The DNA for the CDR3 is TGTGCCAGCAGTCCCCAGGCAGGGGGAACAGCAGATACGCAGTATTTT. Protein: CASSPQAGGTADTQYF.

The rearrangement uses TRBV4-1 and TRBJ2-5; D is undetermined. Germline CDR1 is MGHRA and CDR2 is YSYEKL. The CDR3 spans 15 residues. Trimming cost V 1 base and J 1 base, with 10 bases left between them. The CDR3 spells CASSQVMGGQETQYF. The CDR3 DNA reads as TGCGCCAGCAGCCAAGTTATGGGCGGCCAAGAGACCCAGTACTTC.

The chain is built from TRBV18 and TRBJ2-3; D remains ambiguous. This CDR3 spans 18 amino acids. The germline gives CDR1 KGHSH, CDR2 LQKENI. V was pared by 0 bases and J by 2 bases, with 18 bases between. CDR3 amino acids: CASSPPGHGRGITDTQYF. The CDR3 coding sequence is TGTGCCAGCTCACCACCGGGTCACGGTCGCGGAATCACAGATACGCAGTATTTT.

The table lists this clone with a few counts. The rearrangement joins TRBV6-5 to TRBJ1-1; no clear D gene. Germline V gives CDR1 MNHEY, CDR2 SVGAGI. Trimming cost V 7 bases and J 1 base, with 10 bases left between them. This CDR3 has 13 amino acids. CDR3 amino acids: CASNPFPNTEAFF. The DNA for the CDR3 is TGTGCCAGCAACCCGTTCCCGAACACTGAAGCTTTCTTT.

Concerning this clone: The identical CDR3 is also encoded by other nucleotide sequences in the sample. The chain recombines TRBV19 with TRBJ2-7, with D tentatively TRBD1 (5 bases). The CDR3 covers 13 residues. Germline V gene lookup returns CDR1 LNHDA and CDR2 SQIVND (reference sequence). V was trimmed by 5 bases and J by 4 bases, leaving 12 bases between them. The CDR3 protein is CASSLTVLYEQYF. The CDR3 DNA is TGTGCCAGTAGTTTGACAGTCCTTTACGAGCAGTACTTC. Filled out from reference TRBV19 and TRBJ2-7, the complete variable domain reads DGGITQSPKYLFRKEGQNVTLSCEQNLNHDAMYWYRQDPGQGLRLIYYSQIVNDFQKGDIAEGYSVSREKKESFPLTVTSAQKNPTAFYLCASSLTVLYEQYFGPGTRLTVT.

The chain uses TRBV9 and TRBJ2-1, with D perhaps matching TRBD2 (6 bases). The V gene's germline CDR1 is SGDLS and CDR2 YYNGEE. The germline V and J ends were trimmed by 2 bases and 4 bases, with 22 bases remaining between them. The CDR3 is 18 amino acids. Here the CDR3 reads CASSVSGADRFLYNEQFF. DNA of the CDR3: TGTGCCAGCAGCGTTAGCGGAGCGGACCGTTTCCTTTACAATGAGCAGTTCTTC. The variable domain in full, completed from reference TRBV9 and TRBJ2-1, reads DSGVTQTPKHLITATGQRVTLRCSPRSGDLSVYWYQQSLDQGLQFLIQYYNGEERAKGNILERFSAQQFPDLHSELNLSSLELGDSALYFCASSVSGADRFLYNEQFFGPGTRLTVL.

A note on this clone: Other DNA sequences in this specimen translate into the identical CDR3. The rearrangement joins TRBV29-1 to TRBJ2-1; D remains unclear. The CDR3 totals 14 residues. Trimming removed 3 bases from V and 1 base from J, with 10 bases in between. CDR1 and CDR2 (germline): SQVTM, ANQGSEA. CDR3 sequence reads: CSVDGGSSYNEQFF. The CDR3 bases are TGCAGCGTTGACGGCGGATCGTCCTACAATGAGCAGTTCTTC.

This clone was seen a few times. The chain carries TRBV29-1 and TRBJ2-2; D not resolved. CDR1 is SQVTM and CDR2 is ANQGSEA in the germline V gene. The CDR3 extends over 14 amino acids. V was clipped by 4 bases and J by 4 bases, with 13 bases between them. CDR3 sequence (DNA): TGCAGCGTTGTTCGGGCCGAATTCACCGGGGAGCTGTTTTTT. It specifies CSVVRAEFTGELFF.

V and J are TRBV28 and TRBJ2-3; the D gene is possibly TRBD2 (5 bases). The CDR3 extends over 13 amino acids. V lost 3 bases and J 7 bases, leaving 11 bases between the germline ends. The germline CDR1 and CDR2 sequences are MDHEN and SYDVKM. CDR3 residues: CASSFLLGHTQYF. The CDR3 DNA reads TGTGCCAGCAGTTTCCTACTAGGCCATACGCAGTATTTT.

The table lists this clone with a few counts. Other DNA variants within this sample encode the same CDR3. The chain uses TRBV7-9 and TRBJ1-1, with a tentative D call TRBD1 (5 bases). Germline V gene data show CDR1 as SEHNR and CDR2 as FQNEAQ (reference sequence). With 4 bases removed from V and 2 bases from J, the gap between germline ends came to 8 bases. The CDR3 loop spans 13 amino acids. The CDR3 DNA reads TGTGCCAGCAGCTCCGACAGAAACACTGAAGCTTTCTTT. Translation gives CASSSDRNTEAFF.

The genes are TRBV5-1 and TRBJ2-7; D may be TRBD2 (6 bases). The CDR3 is 12 residues long. Germline CDR1 SGHRS, CDR2 YFSETQ. V lost 6 bases to trimming and J lost 3 bases, with 10 bases between them. CDR3 loop: CASKRLDYEQYF. The CDR3 region has the DNA TGCGCCAGCAAAAGACTAGACTACGAGCAGTACTTC. Full variable domain (missing parts from reference TRBV5-1 and TRBJ2-7): KAGVTQTPRYLIKTRGQQVTLSCSPISGHRSVSWYQQTPGQGLQFLFEYFSETQRNKGNFPGRFSGRQFSNSRSEMNVSTLELGDSALYLCASKRLDYEQYFGPGTRLTVT.

The rearrangement joins TRBV4-2 to TRBJ2-7; 10 nucleotides match TRBD1. In germline, CDR1 is LGHNA, CDR2 YNFKEQ. The trim removed 4 bases at V and 7 bases at J, leaving 7 bases unmatched. CDR3 length: 14 residues. CDR3: CASSLSGTGVEQYF. In DNA, the CDR3 is TGTGCCAGCAGCCTCTCCGGGACAGGGGTGGAGCAGTACTTC.

The chain employs TRBV5-1 and TRBJ2-1; 7 nucleotides line up with TRBD1. The CDR3 is made up of 13 amino acids. The V and J ends lost 1 base and 10 bases, in that order; junction bases with no gene match: 5. The germline gives CDR1 SGHRS, CDR2 YFSETQ. DNA of the CDR3: TGCGCCAGCAGCTTGTATTGGGACAGAGAGCAGTTCTTC. Amino acids: CASSLYWDREQFF.

With respect to this clone: This specimen includes other DNA sequences encoding the same CDR3. The chain uses TRBV27 and TRBJ1-1; 9 bases agree with TRBD1. Germline V gene sequence: CDR1 MNHEY, CDR2 SMNVEV (reference sequence). The CDR3 covers 15 residues. The V segment lost 2 bases and the J segment 3 bases; nucleotides outside the gene matches: 4. CDR3 DNA sequence: TGTGCCAGCAGTTTAAGCGGGACAGGGTACACTGAAGCTTTCTTT. This codes for CASSLSGTGYTEAFF.

On this clone: Other DNA sequences in this specimen translate into the identical CDR3. The V and J genes are TRBV2 and TRBJ2-7; no firm D call. With 4 bases removed from V and 4 bases from J, the gap between germline ends came to 5 bases. The CDR3 runs 11 residues. CDR1 is SNHLY, CDR2 FYNNEI, per germline. The DNA of the CDR3 is TGTGCCAGCAGTGCTCTGTACGAGCAGTACTTC. The encoded protein is CASSALYEQYF.

The rearrangement links TRBV7-9 to TRBJ2-3, with 7 bases lining up with TRBD1. The V segment lost 5 bases and the J segment 4 bases; nucleotides outside the gene matches: 12. This CDR3 is 16 amino acids long. The germline V gene has CDR1 SEHNR and CDR2 FQNEAQ (reference sequence). DNA for the CDR3: TGTGCCAGCAGCCCCAGACAGGGATTAGCATCAGATACGCAGTATTTT. This gives the protein CASSPRQGLASDTQYF. Combining the CDR3 with reference TRBV7-9 and TRBJ2-3 gives the whole variable domain DTGVSQNPRHKITKRGQNVTFRCDPISEHNRLYWYRQTLGQGPEFLTYFQNEAQLEKSRLLSDRFSAERPKGSFSTLEIQRTEQGDSAMYLCASSPRQGLASDTQYFGPGTRLTVL.

The chain has TRBV27 and TRBJ2-1; tentative D call: TRBD2 (6 bases). V lost 4 bases and J 7 bases, leaving 17 bases between the germline ends. The CDR3 runs to 15 residues. The V gene's germline CDR1 is MNHEY and CDR2 SMNVEV (reference sequence). In nucleotides, the CDR3 is TGTGCCAGCAGTTGGGGCCACGGGGCGGGGAATGAGCAGTTCTTC. Translation: CASSWGHGAGNEQFF.

The chain couples TRBV28 to TRBJ2-3, with TRBD1 matching 7 bases. Germline-derived CDR1 and CDR2 are MDHEN and SYDVKM. V was pared by 5 bases and J by 5 bases, with 7 bases of the junction left unmatched. The CDR3 length is 14 residues. The CDR3 nucleotides are TGTGCCAGCAGTGCGACAGGGCCCCTAGATACGCAGTATTTT. Translation: CASSATGPLDTQYF.

The chain carries TRBV6-5 and TRBJ1-1; D unclear. V lost 7 bases to trimming and J lost 4 bases, with 16 bases between them. The CDR3 totals 14 residues. The germline gives CDR1 MNHEY, CDR2 SVGAGI. In DNA, the CDR3 is TGTGCCAGCAAGGTTCATGCAGCTAGCACTGAAGCTTTCTTT. It encodes CASKVHAASTEAFF.

V usage is TRBV9 and J usage is TRBJ2-1; D gene unclear. The ends were cut back, 4 bases at V and 10 bases at J, with 15 bases in the middle. CDR1 and CDR2 from the germline V gene are SGDLS and YYNGEE. The CDR3 covers 13 residues. The DNA for the CDR3 is TGTGCCAGCAGCACCAATTTGGTAGGAGAGCAGTTCTTC. Translated: CASSTNLVGEQFF. Based on the CDR3 plus reference TRBV9 and TRBJ2-1, the full variable domain is DSGVTQTPKHLITATGQRVTLRCSPRSGDLSVYWYQQSLDQGLQFLIQYYNGEERAKGNILERFSAQQFPDLHSELNLSSLELGDSALYFCASSTNLVGEQFFGPGTRLTVL.

J is TRBJ2-2 and V is TRBV10-3; 12 bases agree with TRBD1. The CDR3 sequence is 16 residues long. CDR1 ENHRY and CDR2 SYGVKD come from the germline V gene. The ends lost 6 bases at V and 7 bases at J; junction bases unmatched: 9. This CDR3 is CAISASGTGGLGELFF. The CDR3 nucleotides read TGTGCCATCAGCGCCTCCGGGACAGGGGGCCTCGGGGAGCTGTTTTTT.

The V call is TRBV13, the J call TRBJ2-7; possibly TRBD1 for D (6 bases). The CDR3 consists of 16 residues. Germline loops: CDR1 PRHDT, CDR2 FYEKMQ (reference sequence). V was pared by 0 bases and J by 2 bases, with 14 bases between. CDR3 protein: CASSLGQGQQAYEQYF. CDR3 nucleotides: TGTGCCAGCAGCTTAGGGCAGGGGCAACAAGCCTACGAGCAGTACTTC. The variable domain in full, completed from reference TRBV13 and TRBJ2-7, reads AAGVIQSPRHLIKEKRETATLKCYPIPRHDTVYWYQQGPGQDPQFLISFYEKMQSDKGSIPDRFSAQQFSDYHSELNMSSLELGDSALYFCASSLGQGQQAYEQYFGPGTRLTVT.

There are a few counts of this clone. The chain uses TRBV2 and TRBJ1-1; unclear D gene. V lost 6 bases and J 6 bases, leaving 20 bases between the germline ends. This CDR3 is built from 15 residues. Germline-derived CDR1 and CDR2 are SNHLY and FYNNEI. The CDR3 loop is CASRGPSFTAPEAFF. The CDR3 coding sequence is TGTGCCAGCAGAGGGCCTTCATTTACGGCCCCTGAAGCTTTCTTT.

This sequence joins TRBV7-4 and TRBJ1-5, with TRBD1 as a possible D gene (6 bases). This CDR3 has 19 amino acids. Trimming took 1 base from V and 0 from J, leaving 19 bases between them. The germline CDR1 and CDR2 sequences are SGHVT and SQSDAQ. The CDR3 loop reads CASSLDLLRQAYSNQPQHF. DNA for the CDR3: TGTGCCAGCAGCTTAGATTTGTTGCGACAGGCATATAGCAATCAGCCCCAGCATTTT.

The gene calls are TRBV6-5 and TRBJ2-1, with D unresolved. Germline lookup yields CDR1 MNHEY and CDR2 SVGAGI. This CDR3 comprises 11 residues. Trimming stripped 5 bases from V and 9 bases from J, with 8 bases between. The CDR3 is CASSQGFEQFF. The CDR3 DNA follows: TGTGCCAGCAGTCAAGGCTTTGAGCAGTTCTTC.

The J gene is TRBJ1-1, the V gene TRBV27, with 9 bases aligning to TRBD1. Trimming at V came to 5 bases and at J to 1 base, leaving 8 bases not matched to a gene. CDR3 length: 16 amino acids. The germline gives CDR1 MNHEY, CDR2 SMNVEV (reference sequence). CDR3: CASSPRQGGTNTEAFF. CDR3 DNA sequence: TGTGCCAGCAGTCCCCGACAGGGGGGGACGAACACTGAAGCTTTCTTT.